These T cell receptor beta chains were read from a single sample in a study of naive and memory T cell subsets. TCRdb re-called the 5' RACE reads through MiXCR, storing one row per CDR3 protein. Counted here are approximately 49,000 distinct CDR3 sequences, 4% to 5% occurring once; the ten biggest clones make up around 0.84%. Source of these receptors: a female donor in good health. The CDR3 runs from the conserved cysteine through the conserved F or W. A D gene is named only where the DNA matches it firmly. Size values are once, few and many counts, or a class for expanded clones, and some rows have none.

j_call clone_size d_call cdr3_length v_call cdr3_nt cdr3_aa
TRBJ1-5 many - 13 TRBV19 TGTGCCAGTAGCCGGCTCAGTTATCAGCCCCAGCATTTT CASSRLSYQPQHF
TRBJ2-4 once TRBD2 16 TRBV7-8 TGTGCCAGCAGCTTAGAGAGCGGGGTAGCCAAAAACATTCAGTACTTC CASSLESGVAKNIQYF
TRBJ2-3 - - 11 TRBV28 TGTGCCAGCAGTTTATTCGATACGCAGTATTTT CASSLFDTQYF
TRBJ2-2 many - 15 TRBV5-1 TGCGCCAGCAGCTGGAATTTTGGACAGACCGGGGAGCTGTTTTTT CASSWNFGQTGELFF
TRBJ1-1 few - 14 TRBV6-1 TGTGCCAGCAGTGAAATGAACCGGGGGACTGAAGCTTTCTTT CASSEMNRGTEAFF
TRBJ2-1 many - 11 TRBV28 TGTGCCAGCTCGACTAGCAATGAGCAGTTCTTC CASSTSNEQFF
TRBJ2-5 - TRBD2 18 TRBV5-4 TGTGCCAGCAGCCTGGGACTAGCGGGAGCCGGCGGTTTAGAGACCCAGTACTTC CASSLGLAGAGGLETQYF
TRBJ1-2 few - 13 TRBV19 TGTGCCAGTAGTATAGCAGGGACCTATGGCGACACCTTC CASSIAGTYGDTF
TRBJ2-5 many - 15 TRBV6-5 TGTGCCAGCAGTCTGCGGGGTAGGGCGAGGGAGACCCAGTACTTC CASSLRGRARETQYF
TRBJ2-7 many - 13 TRBV29-1 TGCAGCGTTGACGGCCAGGCTCCTTACGAGCAGTACTTC CSVDGQAPYEQYF
TRBJ2-6 many - 19 TRBV3-1 TGTGCCAGCAAGGGGAGGTCTCAGGGGTGGTACTCTGGGGCCAACGTCCTGACTTTC CASKGRSQGWYSGANVLTF
TRBJ2-5 - - 15 TRBV19 TGTGCCAGTACTTTAACAGTAAAACACCAAGAGACCCAGTACTTC CASTLTVKHQETQYF
TRBJ1-2 many TRBD1 13 TRBV14 TGTGCCAGCAGCCAAAGATTAAGGACAGGGGTCACCTTC CASSQRLRTGVTF
TRBJ2-3 many - 17 TRBV12-3/TRBV12-4 TGTGCCAGCAGTTTAGTCTCAGCAATTCTCCACACAGATACGCAGTATTTT CASSLVSAILHTDTQYF
TRBJ2-1 many - 8 TRBV24-1 TGTGTCGTTGATGAGCAGTTCTTC CVVDEQFF
TRBJ2-2 many - 16 TRBV29-1 TGCAGCGTTGAGGGATTTGATGGTAGTCAGGTCGGGGAGCTGTTTTTT CSVEGFDGSQVGELFF
TRBJ1-2 many - 15 TRBV7-9 TGTGCCAGCAGCTTCGACCGACTACCTAACTATGGCTACACCTTC CASSFDRLPNYGYTF